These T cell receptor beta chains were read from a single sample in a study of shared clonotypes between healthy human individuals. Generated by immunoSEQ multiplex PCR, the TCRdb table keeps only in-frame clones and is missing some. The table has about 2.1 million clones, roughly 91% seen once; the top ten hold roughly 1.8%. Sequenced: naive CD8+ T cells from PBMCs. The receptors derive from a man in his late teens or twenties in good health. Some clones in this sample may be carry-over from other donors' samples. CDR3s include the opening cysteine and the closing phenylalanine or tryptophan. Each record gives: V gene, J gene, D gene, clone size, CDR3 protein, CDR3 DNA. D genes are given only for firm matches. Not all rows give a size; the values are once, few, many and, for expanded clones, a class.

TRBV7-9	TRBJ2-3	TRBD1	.	CASSLLAFDRGDTQYF	TGTGCCAGCAGCTTACTGGCCTTTGACAGGGGAGATACGCAGTATTTT
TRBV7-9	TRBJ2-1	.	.	CASSPRDFNEQFF	TGTGCCAGCAGCCCCCGGGACTTCAATGAGCAGTTCTTC
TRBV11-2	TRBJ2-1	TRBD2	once	CASSRRTSGVYNEQFF	TGTGCCAGCAGCAGACGGACTAGCGGGGTTTACAATGAGCAGTTCTTC
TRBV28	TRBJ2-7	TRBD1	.	CASSLTGGYTYEQYF	TGTGCCAGCAGCCTAACAGGGGGATACACCTACGAGCAGTACTTC
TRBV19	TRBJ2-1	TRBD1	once	CASSVGQVRSWYNEQFF	TGTGCCAGTAGTGTTGGACAGGTCCGCTCATGGTACAATGAGCAGTTCTTC
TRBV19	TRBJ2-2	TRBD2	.	CASSPSPGLAGGPGTGELFF	TGTGCCAGTAGTCCATCCCCGGGACTAGCGGGAGGGCCCGGCACCGGGGAGCTGTTTTTT
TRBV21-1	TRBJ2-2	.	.	CARGRGPKNTGELFF	TGTGCCAGGGGGCGGGGGCCCAAGAACACCGGGGAGCTGTTTTTT
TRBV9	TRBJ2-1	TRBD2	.	CASSGPGTSDQVSSYNEQFF	TGTGCCAGCAGCGGACCCGGGACTAGCGACCAAGTTAGCTCCTACAATGAGCAGTTCTTC
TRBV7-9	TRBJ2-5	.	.	CASSLGYLGETQYF	TGTGCCAGCAGCTTGGGTTACCTCGGAGAGACCCAGTACTTC
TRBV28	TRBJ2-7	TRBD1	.	CASSSRTGGDSYEQYF	TGTGCCAGCAGCTCGAGGACAGGGGGTGACTCCTACGAGCAGTACTTC
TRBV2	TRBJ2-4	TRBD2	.	CASADLGSGERYIQYF	TGTGCCAGCGCGGACTTGGGGAGCGGGGAGCGGTACATTCAGTACTTC
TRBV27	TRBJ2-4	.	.	CASKLRATKNIQYF	TGTGCCAGCAAACTCAGGGCTACCAAAAACATTCAGTACTTC
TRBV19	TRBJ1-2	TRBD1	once	CASSIDSTGLAYGYTF	TGTGCCAGTAGTATAGATTCGACAGGGCTCGCCTATGGCTACACCTTC
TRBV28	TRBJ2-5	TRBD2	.	CASTKRRLAGVVETQYF	TGTGCCAGCACAAAAAGGAGACTAGCGGGAGTTGTGGAGACCCAGTACTTC
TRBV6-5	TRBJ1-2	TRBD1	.	CASSFGQGAVYGYTF	TGTGCCAGCAGTTTTGGGCAGGGGGCCGTCTATGGCTACACCTTC
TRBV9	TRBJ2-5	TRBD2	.	CASSVAGAGGETQYF	TGTGCCAGCAGCGTAGCGGGGGCGGGAGGCGAGACCCAGTACTTC
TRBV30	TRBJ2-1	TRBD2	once	CAWSVPRLAGVYEQFF	TGTGCCTGGAGTGTCCCCCGACTAGCGGGAGTGTATGAGCAGTTCTTC
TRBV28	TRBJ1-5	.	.	CASRFRLGLGQPQHF	TGTGCCAGCAGGTTCCGGCTAGGTTTAGGGCAGCCCCAGCATTTT
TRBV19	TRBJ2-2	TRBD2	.	CASSIALLAGGYTGELFF	TGTGCCAGTAGTATAGCCCTACTAGCGGGAGGGTACACCGGGGAGCTGTTTTTT
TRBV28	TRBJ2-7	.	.	CASSFGDGGSYEQYF	TGTGCCAGCAGTTTTGGAGATGGGGGTTCCTACGAGCAGTACTTC
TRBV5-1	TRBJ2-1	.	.	CASSVDRSAYNEQFF	TGCGCCAGCAGCGTTGACAGGTCTGCCTACAATGAGCAGTTCTTC
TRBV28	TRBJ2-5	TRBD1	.	CASSFGTGRETQYF	TGTGCCAGCAGTTTCGGGACAGGCAGAGAGACCCAGTACTTC
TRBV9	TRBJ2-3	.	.	CASSLQRTSTDTQYF	TGTGCCAGCAGCCTTCAGAGGACTAGCACAGATACGCAGTATTTT
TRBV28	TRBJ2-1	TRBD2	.	CASSSVSGSAYNEQFF	TGTGCCAGCAGTTCCGTCAGCGGGAGTGCCTACAATGAGCAGTTCTTC